The 32 T cell receptor beta chains reported below all come from one sample, sequenced in a study of CD8+CD57+ T cells in acquired aplastic anemia. CD8+CD57+ cell expansion, shown by flow cytometry, had occurred in the patients selected for sequencing. Both TCR beta VDJ combination and CDR3 sequence profiling were carried out. Genomic DNA was the template for this profiling. TCRdb reprocessed the reads via MiXCR and lists one record per CDR3 protein. The data show 120,000 or so distinct CDR3 sequences, roughly 55% seen once. Sequenced material: sorted CD4+, CD8+, or CD8+CD57+ T cells (not recorded which) from PBMCs. These TCRs come from a human donor with aplastic anemia.

This clonotype was picked up one time. J is TRBJ1-5 and V is TRBV7-6; D is unclear. The CDR3 loop spans 13 amino acids. Trimming removed 2 bases at V and 5 bases at J, with 7 bases between. Germline CDR1 and CDR2: SGHVS and FNYEAQ. The CDR3 spells CASSLKADQPQHF. The DNA for the CDR3 is TGTGCCAGCAGCTTAAAGGCAGATCAGCCCCAGCATTTT.

This clonotype was seen a few times. The gene calls are TRBV10-3 and TRBJ2-7, with a weak D call TRBD1 (6 bases). The CDR3 contains 16 residues. The germline CDR1 and CDR2 sequences are ENHRY and SYGVKD. Trimming pared 0 bases from V and 2 bases from J, leaving 14 bases between. CDR3 coding DNA: TGTGCCATCAGTGAGTCGTTAGGGGACACTACCTACGAGCAGTACTTC. This gives the protein CAISESLGDTTYEQYF.

The chain joins TRBV9 to TRBJ2-7; 13 bases fit TRBD2. Germline values: CDR1 SGDLS, CDR2 YYNGEE. With V trimmed by 3 bases and J by 2 bases, 5 bases remained unmatched. The CDR3 contains 16 residues. The CDR3 loop is CASSAGLAGSPYEQYF. Here the CDR3 DNA reads TGTGCCAGCAGCGCGGGACTAGCGGGGAGTCCCTACGAGCAGTACTTC.

The genes are TRBV20-1 and TRBJ2-2, with unresolved D. The CDR3 loop spans 11 amino acids. Trimming pared 2 bases from V and 5 bases from J, leaving 3 bases between. Germline CDR1 DFQATT, CDR2 SNEGSKA (reference sequence). The CDR3 DNA reads TGCAGTGCTAGAAAGACCGGGGAGCTGTTTTTT. Its protein is CSARKTGELFF.

The chain is built from TRBV19 and TRBJ2-7, with TRBD1 identical over 10 bases. The junction had 7 bases not matched to a gene; V was cut back by 3 bases and J by 5 bases. The CDR3 covers 15 residues. Germline-derived CDR1 and CDR2 are LNHDA and SQIVND (reference sequence). The CDR3 DNA sequence: TGTGCCAGTAGTATCCCTGGACAGGGGGGCAACGAGCAGTACTTC. Protein sequence: CASSIPGQGGNEQYF.

The rearrangement joins TRBV24-1 to TRBJ2-5; D unclear. This CDR3 region has 12 residues. Germline values: CDR1 KGHDR, CDR2 SFDVKD. V was clipped by 3 bases and J by 9 bases, with 10 bases between them. Here the CDR3 DNA reads TGTGCCACCAGTGATCGCCCCGAGGCCCAGTACTTC. Translation gives CATSDRPEAQYF.

This clonotype was seen a few times. The CDR3 here is CARESGQGHDTQYF. The CDR3 bases are TGTGCCAGAGAATCGGGACAGGGGCACGATACGCAGTATTTT. The chain couples TRBV2 to TRBJ2-3, with TRBD1 identical over 10 bases. J lost 6 bases, V lost 9 bases, and 9 bases had no gene match. Germline CDR1 and CDR2: SNHLY and FYNNEI. The CDR3 sequence is 14 residues long. The whole variable domain, filled in from reference TRBV2 and TRBJ2-3, reads EPEVTQTPSHQVTQMGQEVILRCVPISNHLYFYWYRQILGQKVEFLVSFYNNEISEKSEIFDDQFSVERPDGSNFTLKIRSTKLEDSAMYFCARESGQGHDTQYFGPGTRLTVL.

This clonotype showed up many times. The rearrangement links TRBV15 to TRBJ1-1; D perhaps matches TRBD1 (5 bases). The CDR3 is made up of 17 amino acids. V lost 0 bases and J lost 1, with 15 bases in between. Germline CDR1 and CDR2: LNHNV and YYDKDF (reference sequence). The CDR3 bases are TGTGCCACCAGCAGAGATGGGTGGGGTCAGGGGAACACTGAAGCTTTCTTT. Its protein product is CATSRDGWGQGNTEAFF.

The table lists this clonotype with many counts. The V and J genes are TRBV28 and TRBJ1-2; 7 nucleotides match TRBD1. Germline values: CDR1 MDHEN, CDR2 SYDVKM. The CDR3 is 12 amino acids. The junction had 6 bases not matched to a gene; V was cut back by 7 bases and J by 7 bases. CDR3 loop: CASTAPGGGYTF. CDR3 coding DNA: TGTGCCAGCACCGCCCCAGGGGGTGGCTACACCTTC.

J is TRBJ1-5 and V is TRBV7-9, with 7 bases that match TRBD1. Germline V gives CDR1 SEHNR, CDR2 FQNEAQ (reference sequence). This CDR3 contains 17 residues. V gave up 5 bases and J gave up 2 bases; unmatched junction bases: 12. CDR3 loop: CASSIPIRQGGNQPQHF. CDR3 DNA sequence: TGTGCCAGCAGCATCCCTATAAGACAGGGTGGCAATCAGCCCCAGCATTTT.

The chain combines TRBV6-1 with TRBJ2-3; weak D call: TRBD2 (6 bases). The length of the CDR3 is 14 residues. With 6 bases removed from V and 2 bases from J, the gap between germline ends came to 12 bases. Germline CDR1 is MNHNS and CDR2 is SASEGT. The CDR3 DNA is TGTGCCAGCAGCATCTGGGGGGTCACAGATACGCAGTATTTT. As protein: CASSIWGVTDTQYF.

This clonotype showed up many times. The J gene is TRBJ2-7, the V gene TRBV6-5; D is possibly TRBD1 (6 bases). The CDR3 runs to 14 residues. From germline, CDR1 is MNHEY and CDR2 SVGAGI. Deletions cut 4 bases from V and 2 bases from J, with 12 bases between. CDR3 protein: CASSWAGAAYEQYF. CDR3 in DNA: TGTGCCAGCAGTTGGGCAGGGGCTGCCTACGAGCAGTACTTC.

The chain has TRBV5-4 and TRBJ2-5; 9 positions agree with TRBD2. This CDR3 region has 14 residues. The V gene end was trimmed by 4 bases and the J gene end by 3 bases; junction bases not matched to a gene: 4. Germline V gene lookup returns CDR1 SGHNT and CDR2 YYREEE (reference sequence). CDR3 sequence reads: CASSPRLAEETQYF. The CDR3 DNA sequence: TGTGCCAGCAGCCCGAGACTAGCGGAAGAGACCCAGTACTTC. The full variable domain, its missing parts supplied by reference TRBV5-4 and TRBJ2-5, is ETGVTQSPTHLIKTRGQQVTLRCSSQSGHNTVSWYQQALGQGPQFIFQYYREEENGRGNFPPRFSGLQFPNYSSELNVNALELDDSALYLCASSPRLAEETQYFGPGTRLLVL.

A word on this clonotype: A much more abundant neighbour one base away suggests this may be a read error. No conserved phenylalanine or tryptophan ends this CDR3, so it is likely a read error. The CDR3 nucleotides read TGTGCCAGCAGCCATGCCTCGCGGGGGGGCGGGGAGCTGTTTCTT. Its translation is CASSHASRGGGELFL. The chain joins TRBV7-9 to TRBJ2-2; 9 bases agree with TRBD2. The CDR3 runs to 15 residues. Per germline, CDR1 SEHNR and CDR2 FQNEAQ (reference sequence). Germline trimming cut 5 bases from V and 7 bases from J; bases unmatched to any gene: 8.

The chain couples TRBV10-3 to TRBJ1-3, with D hard to call. CDR1 and CDR2 from the germline V gene are ENHRY and SYGVKD. Trimming took off 3 bases at V and 0 bases at J, with 6 bases between the two ends. The CDR3 runs to 14 residues. The CDR3 coding sequence is TGTGCCATCAGTGATAGCAGCTCTGGAAACACCATATATTTT. It yields the protein CAISDSSSGNTIYF.

As to this clonotype: One end of the junction fails to match germline, which may point to a read error. The V call is TRBV5-6, the J call TRBJ1-2; D remains ambiguous. Germline V gene lookup returns CDR1 SGHDT and CDR2 YYEEEE. CDR3 size: 9 residues. CDR3 protein: CASSLGLAF. The CDR3, as DNA: TGTGCCAGCAGCTTAGGCCTAGCCTTC.

CDR3 protein: CASSFLSSYEQYF. The DNA for the CDR3 is TGCGCCAGCAGCTTTTTATCCTCCTACGAGCAGTACTTC. This rearrangement joins TRBV5-1 to TRBJ2-7; no clear D. The CDR3 length is 13 residues. Germline CDR1 reads SGHRS; CDR2 reads YFSETQ. V was shortened by 2 bases and J by 0 bases, with 6 bases between the two germline ends.

This clonotype came up many times. The CDR3 loop is CASSVTGAGADTQYF. The CDR3 DNA is TGTGCCAGCAGCGTAACGGGGGCGGGGGCAGATACGCAGTATTTT. The gene calls are TRBV9 and TRBJ2-3, with D maybe TRBD2 (7 bases). This CDR3 has 15 amino acids. Looked up from germline, CDR1 is SGDLS and CDR2 is YYNGEE. V was clipped by 1 base and J by 4 bases, with 13 bases between them.

The genes are TRBV7-8 and TRBJ2-5; 9 nucleotides agree with TRBD1. The CDR3 contains 16 residues. CDR1 is SGHVS and CDR2 is FQNEAQ in the germline V gene. Trimming took 1 base from V and 5 from J; bases not matched to a gene: 8. In DNA form, the CDR3 reads TGTGCCAGCAGCTTAGACAGGGGGCGCATGTCGGAGACCCAGTACTTC. As protein: CASSLDRGRMSETQYF. Based on the CDR3 plus reference TRBV7-8 and TRBJ2-5, the full variable domain is GAGVSQSPRYKVAKRGQDVALRCDPISGHVSLFWYQQALGQGPEFLTYFQNEAQLDKSGLPSDRFFAERPEGSVSTLKIQRTQQEDSAVYLCASSLDRGRMSETQYFGPGTRLLVL.

The table lists this clonotype with many counts. The chain has TRBV7-8 and TRBJ2-1; D is uncertain. Germline-derived CDR1 and CDR2 are SGHVS and FQNEAQ. This CDR3 region has 14 residues. The V gene lost 1 base and the J gene lost 4 bases, with 8 bases spanning the gap. CDR3 protein: CASSLGGTYNEQFF. CDR3 bases: TGTGCCAGCAGCTTAGGCGGCACTTACAATGAGCAGTTCTTC.

V is TRBV10-1 and J is TRBJ2-2, with 11 positions matching TRBD2. Per the germline V gene, CDR1 is WNHNN and CDR2 is SYGVQD (reference sequence). The CDR3 is 16 amino acids. Trimming cost V 4 bases and J 4 bases; bases outside gene matches: 5. CDR3 sequence (DNA): TGCGCCAGCAGTGGGGGGCTAGCGGGGGGCACCGGGGAGCTGTTTTTT. Translating gives CASSGGLAGGTGELFF.

V and J are TRBV9 and TRBJ1-3; D not certain. From germline, CDR1 is SGDLS and CDR2 YYNGEE. This CDR3 contains 12 residues. Trimming cost V 5 bases and J 0 bases, with 3 bases left between them. In nucleotides, the CDR3 is TGTGCCAGCAGGGCCTCTGGAAACACCATATATTTT. Amino acids: CASRASGNTIYF.

The V gene is TRBV20-1, the J gene TRBJ1-2; possible D gene TRBD1, 6 bases. The CDR3 loop spans 14 amino acids. Germline assignment: CDR1 DFQATT and CDR2 SNEGSKA (reference sequence). The V gene lost 0 bases and the J gene lost 4 bases, with 12 bases spanning the gap. The CDR3 protein is CSARETGSAYGYTF. The CDR3 region has the DNA TGCAGTGCTAGAGAAACAGGGTCGGCCTATGGCTACACCTTC.

This clonotype appeared a few times. This chain uses TRBV7-9 with TRBJ2-7, with 9 positions matching TRBD1. The CDR3 length is 14 residues. Losses at the gene ends were 5 bases for V and 5 bases for J; bases not matched to a gene: 7. Germline CDR1 and CDR2: SEHNR and FQNEAQ (reference sequence). For the CDR3, the DNA is TGTGCCAGCAGCCTCCGGGACAGGGCCGACGAGCAGTACTTC. It yields the protein CASSLRDRADEQYF.

This clonotype was found a few times. The CDR3, as DNA: TGTGCCAGCAGTGTAACAGGCACCGGGGAGCTGTTTTTT. Translating gives CASSVTGTGELFF. The chain has TRBV6-4 and TRBJ2-2, with a tentative D call TRBD1 (5 bases). Germline assignment: CDR1 MRHNA and CDR2 SNTAGT. The CDR3 runs to 13 residues. Trimming left V 4 bases short and J 4 bases short, with 7 bases between.

The genes are TRBV20-1 and TRBJ2-7; TRBD2 matches 8 bases. Per germline, CDR1 DFQATT and CDR2 SNEGSKA (reference sequence). The CDR3 covers 15 residues. Trimming removed 0 bases from V and 4 bases from J; junction bases left unmatched: 8. The CDR3 DNA follows: TGCAGTGCTAGAGACACCCCAGCGGGGGCTTACGAGCAGTACTTC. This codes for CSARDTPAGAYEQYF.

This rearrangement joins TRBV29-1 to TRBJ2-1; 8 nucleotides align to TRBD1. CDR1 is SQVTM and CDR2 is ANQGSEA in the germline V gene. The CDR3 has 11 amino acids. The trim removed 7 bases at V and 8 bases at J, leaving 4 bases unmatched. The CDR3 protein is CSGGQGHEQFF. DNA of the CDR3: TGCAGCGGAGGACAGGGCCATGAGCAGTTCTTC.

V is TRBV5-6 and J is TRBJ2-5; perhaps TRBD2 as D (5 bases). Germline V gives CDR1 SGHDT, CDR2 YYEEEE. This CDR3 has 12 residues. As DNA, the CDR3 is TGTCCCCAACGGAGGCCCCAAGAGACCCAGTACTTC. Translating it yields CPQRRPQETQYF.

V and J are TRBV2 and TRBJ2-1; 9 bases fit TRBD1. Trimming at V came to 6 bases and at J to 5 bases, leaving 8 bases not matched to a gene. Germline lookup yields CDR1 SNHLY and CDR2 FYNNEI. The CDR3 length is 15 residues. The CDR3: CASRSEQGADNEQFF. CDR3 DNA: TGTGCCAGCAGGTCCGAACAGGGGGCGGACAATGAGCAGTTCTTC.

V usage is TRBV20-1 and J usage is TRBJ1-2; D is unresolved. From germline, CDR1 is DFQATT and CDR2 SNEGSKA (reference sequence). This CDR3 spans 13 amino acids. Trimming removed 3 bases at V and 8 bases at J, with 16 bases between. CDR3 bases: TGCAGTGCTAGGGAAGGAGAGCGGCGGGGCTACACCTTC. It yields the protein CSAREGERRGYTF.

The chain couples TRBV5-8 to TRBJ2-3; perhaps D is TRBD1 or TRBD2 (5 bases each). Germline CDR1 and CDR2: SGHTS and YDEGEE. V gave up 1 base and J gave up 6 bases, with 15 bases separating them. The CDR3 extends over 15 amino acids. CDR3 sequence (DNA): TGTGCCAGCAGCTTGTCGGGACCTCAACGGGATACGCAGTATTTT. The encoded protein is CASSLSGPQRDTQYF.

This chain's CDR3 is CASRESGGELFF. As DNA, the CDR3 is TGTGCCAGCAGGGAGAGCGGGGGGGAGCTGTTTTTT. The chain couples TRBV6-1 to TRBJ2-2; a possible D gene is TRBD2 (6 bases). Trimming stripped 6 bases from V and 8 bases from J, with 10 bases between. There are 12 residues in the CDR3. The V gene's germline CDR1 is MNHNS and CDR2 SASEGT.